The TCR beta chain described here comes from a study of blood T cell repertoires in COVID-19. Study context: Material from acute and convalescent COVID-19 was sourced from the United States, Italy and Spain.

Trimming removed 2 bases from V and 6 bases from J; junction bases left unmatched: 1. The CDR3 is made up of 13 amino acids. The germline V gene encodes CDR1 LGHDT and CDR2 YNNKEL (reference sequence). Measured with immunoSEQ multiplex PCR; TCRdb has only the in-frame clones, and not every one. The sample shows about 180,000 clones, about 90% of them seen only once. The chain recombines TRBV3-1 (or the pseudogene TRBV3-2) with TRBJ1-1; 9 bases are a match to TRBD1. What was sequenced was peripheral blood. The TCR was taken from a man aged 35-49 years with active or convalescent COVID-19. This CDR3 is CASSQRQGAEAFF. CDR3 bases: TGTGCCAGCAGCCAACGACAGGGGGCTGAAGCTTTCTTT.